The 2 T cell receptor beta chains below all came from one sample that was sequenced in a study of shared clonotypes between healthy human individuals. The repertoire was sequenced with immunoSEQ multiplex PCR; TCRdb's copy has only in-frame clones and lacks some. The repertoire holds some 980,000 clones, with more than 75% as singletons. The sample consisted of memory CD4+ T cells sorted from blood. Subset here: CD45RA-negative fraction. The receptors derive from a young man in good health.

The chain carries TRBV5-1 and TRBJ2-2, with TRBD2 identical over 13 bases. Losses at the gene ends were 0 bases for V and 6 bases for J; bases not matched to a gene: 14. CDR1 and CDR2 from the germline V gene are SGHRS and YFSETQ. CDR3 length: 20 residues. CDR3 protein: CASSLGMGLAGSTGPGELFF. DNA of the CDR3: TGCGCCAGCAGCTTGGGGATGGGACTAGCGGGGTCGACCGGGCCCGGGGAGCTGTTTTTT.

There are many counts of this clone. V is TRBV18 and J is TRBJ2-1; D might be TRBD1 (6 bases). V was clipped by 5 bases and J by 6 bases, with 14 bases between them. The CDR3 extends over 14 amino acids. The germline CDR1 and CDR2 sequences are KGHSH and LQKENI. CDR3 region: CASSETGHSNEQFF. Written as DNA, the CDR3 is TGTGCCAGCTCAGAAACAGGGCATAGCAATGAGCAGTTCTTC.